The 4 T cell receptor beta chains in this list originate from one sample, sequenced in a study of cytomegalovirus exposure and HLA in healthy donors. Profiling relied on immunoSEQ multiplex PCR, and the TCRdb table lists in-frame clones only, not all of them. The sample has under 110,000 clones; around 90% are singletons. Sequences were obtained from PBMCs. The source of these receptors is a woman between 18 and 30 years old in good health and CMV-seropositive.

Only a few counts were recorded for this clone. The chain employs TRBV14 and TRBJ1-1; 10 bases agree with TRBD1. The V gene end was trimmed by 9 bases and the J gene end by 5 bases; junction bases not matched to a gene: 6. The CDR3 is 13 amino acids. Germline CDR1 and CDR2: SGHDN and FVKESK. DNA of the CDR3: TGTGCCAGTACCGGGACAGGGGATACTGAAGCTTTCTTT. Its translation: CASTGTGDTEAFF.

The V and J genes are TRBV9 and TRBJ1-2; the D is unclear. Germline V gene data show CDR1 as SGDLS and CDR2 as YYNGEE. CDR3 length equals 13 residues. Trimming shortened V by 0 bases and J by 4 bases, and 7 bases separated the two germline ends. CDR3 in DNA: TGTGCCAGCAGCGTAGGGCAGGCCTATGGCTACACCTTC. Protein: CASSVGQAYGYTF.

The chain is built from TRBV5-4 and TRBJ1-5, with D perhaps TRBD1 (6 bases). The ends were cut back, 3 bases at V and 4 bases at J, with 11 bases in the middle. The CDR3 extends over 14 amino acids. The germline CDR1 and CDR2 sequences are SGHNT and YYREEE (reference sequence). DNA for the CDR3: TGTGCCAGCAGCTCCCAGGGGATGAATCAGCCCCAGCATTTT. Its protein is CASSSQGMNQPQHF.

This chain joins TRBV4-3 and TRBJ1-1; D gene unclear. Trimming cost V 5 bases and J 1 base, with 14 bases left between them. CDR3 length: 15 amino acids. Germline V gene lookup returns CDR1 LGHNA and CDR2 YSLEER. The chain's CDR3 is CASSISTVPNTEAFF. DNA for the CDR3: TGCGCCAGCAGCATCTCAACAGTTCCGAACACTGAAGCTTTCTTT.